Each of the 25 T cell receptor beta chains below was sequenced from the same sample in a study of human T cells and chemical hapten exposure. TCRdb itself ran the RACE reads through MiXCR, one entry per CDR3 protein. The profile shows under 200,000 distinct CDR3 sequences, roughly 15% of them singletons. As for time point: patch test 1, 2 weeks after DPC sensitization. The treatment: therapeutic diphenylcyclopropenone sensitization with weekly scalp DPC. Here the sequenced sample was whole blood, taken in connection with sensitization to the hapten diphenylcyclopropenone (DPC). All receptors come from a woman in her 30s with alopecia areata. Some clones in this sample may be carry-over from other donors' samples.

This clonotype was found many times. The chain has TRBV29-1 and TRBJ2-1; TRBD2 aligns across 9 bases. There are 15 residues in the CDR3. With V trimmed by 4 bases and J by 3 bases, 7 bases remained unmatched. Germline V lookup: CDR1 SQVTM, CDR2 ANQGSEA. The CDR3, as DNA: TGCAGCGTTGTTTTGCTAGCGGGGATCTACAATGAGCAGTTCTTC. It yields the protein CSVVLLAGIYNEQFF.

The V call is TRBV28, the J call TRBJ1-1; the D is unclear. Trimming pared 1 base from V and 5 bases from J, leaving 11 bases between. The CDR3 has 14 amino acids. Germline values: CDR1 MDHEN, CDR2 SYDVKM. CDR3 protein: CASSLSPGRTEAFF. The CDR3 DNA sequence: TGTGCCAGCAGTTTATCGCCGGGTAGAACTGAAGCTTTCTTT.

CDR3 amino acids: CSGLQGTGDSPLHF. As DNA, the CDR3 is TGCAGTGGCTTACAGGGGACGGGGGATTCACCCCTCCACTTT. V usage is TRBV20-1 and J usage is TRBJ1-6; 7 nucleotides align to TRBD1. Trimming cost V 7 bases and J 8 bases; bases outside gene matches: 11. Germline CDR1 is DFQATT and CDR2 is SNEGSKA (reference sequence). This CDR3 is built from 14 residues.

The genes are TRBV29-1 and TRBJ2-1; 13 bases are shared with TRBD2. V trimming: 4 bases; J trimming: 1 base; junction bases outside the gene matches: 1. There are 15 residues in the CDR3. From germline, CDR1 is SQVTM and CDR2 ANQGSEA. CDR3 amino acids: CSVGLAGGSYNEQFF. The CDR3, as DNA: TGCAGCGTTGGACTAGCGGGAGGATCCTACAATGAGCAGTTCTTC.

This clonotype was found a few times. The CDR3 DNA reads TGTGCCAGCAGCATGCTTACTCTCCAAGAGACCCAGTACTTC. This sequence encodes CASSMLTLQETQYF. The chain carries TRBV6-2 or TRBV6-3 and TRBJ2-5; D gene ambiguous. V was clipped by 6 bases and J by 1 base, with 12 bases between them. Germline V CDR1 and CDR2: MNHEY, SVGEGT. The CDR3 is 14 residues long.

J is TRBJ1-4 and V is TRBV12-3 or TRBV12-4; D is undetermined. The CDR3 has 12 residues. The ends were cut back, 4 bases at V and 8 bases at J, with 8 bases in the middle. The CDR3 DNA reads as TGTGCCAGCAGTTGGGTAGGCGAAAAACTGTTTTTT. This codes for CASSWVGEKLFF.

The rearrangement uses TRBV20-1 and TRBJ2-7; D might be TRBD1 (6 bases). The CDR3 runs to 12 residues. Between the trimmed V and J ends, which lost 4 bases and 4 bases, there was a span of 11 bases. Germline V lookup: CDR1 DFQATT, CDR2 SNEGSKA (reference sequence). DNA for the CDR3: TGCAGTGCTACAGGGGAAGGATACGAGCAGTACTTC. It yields the protein CSATGEGYEQYF.

The genes are TRBV7-2 and TRBJ2-7, with 8 bases lining up with TRBD2. V was pared by 5 bases and J by 3 bases, with 9 bases of the junction left unmatched. The CDR3 runs to 15 residues. Germline V gene lookup returns CDR1 SGHTA and CDR2 FQGNSA. Here the CDR3 DNA reads TGTGCCAGCAGCCCTAGGGCGGGGGGTGGCTACGAGCAGTACTTC. Translation: CASSPRAGGGYEQYF.

The rearrangement links TRBV29-1 to TRBJ2-1, with 7 positions matching TRBD2. Trimming removed 4 bases from V and 6 bases from J; junction bases left unmatched: 9. The CDR3 consists of 14 residues. Germline V gives CDR1 SQVTM, CDR2 ANQGSEA. CDR3 DNA sequence: TGCAGCGTTGTTAACGGCTGGGGGGGCAATGAGCAGTTCTTC. This codes for CSVVNGWGGNEQFF.

This clonotype has a count of ten or more. The chain combines TRBV2 with TRBJ2-4; the D is unclear. There are 15 residues in the CDR3. Germline V gives CDR1 SNHLY, CDR2 FYNNEI. V lost 6 bases, J lost 0 bases, and 12 bases lay in between. The CDR3 nucleotides read TGTGCCAGCAGGGGTACCCGAGAAGCCAAAAACATTCAGTACTTC. Translating gives CASRGTREAKNIQYF. The complete variable domain, with remaining parts taken from reference TRBV2 and TRBJ2-4, reads EPEVTQTPSHQVTQMGQEVILRCVPISNHLYFYWYRQILGQKVEFLVSFYNNEISEKSEIFDDQFSVERPDGSNFTLKIRSTKLEDSAMYFCASRGTREAKNIQYFGAGTRLSVL.

This clonotype has only one observation. The chain uses TRBV5-4 and TRBJ1-6; D is undetermined. The CDR3 covers 14 residues. Germline-derived CDR1 and CDR2 are SGHNT and YYREEE (reference sequence). The V end lost 0 bases, the J end lost 7 bases, and 8 bases lay between the germline ends. CDR3 sequence: CASSLDGVNSPLHF. The CDR3 bases are TGTGCCAGCAGCTTGGATGGGGTCAATTCACCCCTCCACTTT.

This clonotype was seen many times. The CDR3 DNA sequence: TGCGCCAGCAGGTCGGGACAGGGGGACGATCAGCCCCAGCATTTT. As protein: CASRSGQGDDQPQHF. The chain is built from TRBV5-1 and TRBJ1-5, with 11 nucleotides matching TRBD1. CDR1 is SGHRS, CDR2 YFSETQ, per germline. V shed 5 bases, J shed 5 bases, and the junction held 6 bases outside the gene matches. The CDR3 runs to 15 residues.

This clonotype has just a few counts. This chain joins TRBV28 and TRBJ1-2, with D perhaps TRBD1 (5 bases). Trimming stripped 5 bases from V and 8 bases from J, with 12 bases between. Germline V gene data show CDR1 as MDHEN and CDR2 as SYDVKM. The CDR3 loop spans 12 amino acids. For the CDR3, the DNA is TGTGCCAGCAGTCCACTGGACACCGGCTACACCTTC. This translates into CASSPLDTGYTF.

This clonotype has at least ten counts. The CDR3 nucleotides are TGTGCCAGCTGCGGTTCAGATACGCAGTATTTT. It is translated as CASCGSDTQYF. The rearrangement uses TRBV11-3 and TRBJ2-3; D is ambiguous. V was clipped by 8 bases and J by 4 bases, with 7 bases between them. The CDR3 spans 11 residues. Germline loops: CDR1 SGHNT, CDR2 YENEEA. Full variable domain (missing parts from reference TRBV11-3 and TRBJ2-3): EAGVVQSPRYKIIEKKQPVAFWCNPISGHNTLYWYLQNLGQGPELLIRYENEEAVDDSQLPKDRFSAERLKGVDSTLKIQPAELGDSAVYLCASCGSDTQYFGPGTRLTVL.

V is TRBV29-1 and J is TRBJ1-1; weak D call: TRBD1 (5 bases). V was pared by 5 bases and J by 1 base, with 14 bases between. This CDR3 has 14 amino acids. The germline CDR1 and CDR2 sequences are SQVTM and ANQGSEA. The CDR3, as DNA: TGCAGCGTTCAACTCGGGACGGCGAACACTGAAGCTTTCTTT. It codes for CSVQLGTANTEAFF.

This clonotype was counted between two and nine times. The chain joins TRBV5-1 to TRBJ1-1; a weak D match, TRBD1 (6 bases). The length of the CDR3 is 15 residues. The V end lost 8 bases, the J end lost 4 bases, and 21 bases lay between the germline ends. Germline V CDR1 and CDR2: SGHRS, YFSETQ. The DNA of the CDR3 is TGCGCCAGTAAGACAGGATCAGTGGTGGGCACTGAAGCTTTCTTT. Translating it yields CASKTGSVVGTEAFF.

This clonotype was picked up a small number of times. The chain recombines TRBV7-6 with TRBJ2-3; 10 nucleotides align to TRBD2. CDR1 SGHVS and CDR2 FNYEAQ come from the germline V gene. The CDR3 loop spans 16 amino acids. V gave up 2 bases and J gave up 3 bases; unmatched junction bases: 5. CDR3 residues: CASSLRPSGSTDTQYF. The DNA of the CDR3 is TGTGCCAGCAGCTTAAGGCCTAGCGGGAGTACAGATACGCAGTATTTT.

The J gene is TRBJ1-1, the V gene TRBV6-2 or TRBV6-3, with D unclear. The CDR3 length is 13 residues. Trimming removed 2 bases from V and 3 bases from J, with 7 bases in between. Germline CDR1 reads MNHEY; CDR2 reads SVGEGT. The CDR3: CASSYVSDTEAFF. The CDR3 DNA is TGTGCCAGCAGTTACGTCTCGGACACTGAAGCTTTCTTT.

The genes are TRBV12-3 or TRBV12-4 and TRBJ1-4; D is undetermined. The CDR3 covers 14 residues. Deletions cut 5 bases from V and 8 bases from J, with 15 bases between. The CDR3 coding sequence is TGTGCCAGCAGTATGGGGAGGGCGCCGGAAAAACTGTTTTTT. This sequence encodes CASSMGRAPEKLFF.

There are a few counts of this clonotype. J is TRBJ2-1 and V is TRBV10-3, with TRBD1 matching over 9 bases. Germline values: CDR1 ENHRY, CDR2 SYGVKD. The CDR3 length is 15 residues. Trimming cost V 4 bases and J 6 bases; bases outside gene matches: 7. The DNA for the CDR3 is TGTGCCATCAGTGCCGGGACAGGGATAGGCAATGAGCAGTTCTTC. Protein product: CAISAGTGIGNEQFF.

This clonotype was counted at least ten times. The V and J genes are TRBV4-1 and TRBJ2-7, with 8 bases fitting TRBD1. Looked up from germline, CDR1 is MGHRA and CDR2 is YSYEKL. Losses at the gene ends were 0 bases for V and 7 bases for J; bases not matched to a gene: 5. This CDR3 region has 14 residues. In DNA, the CDR3 is TGCGCCAGCAGCCAAGACGCCAGGGGGCTAGAGCAGTACTTC. This encodes CASSQDARGLEQYF.

Ten or more counts support this clonotype. The chain couples TRBV7-2 to TRBJ2-2; D uncertain. The CDR3 contains 16 residues. Looked up from germline, CDR1 is SGHTA and CDR2 is FQGNSA. The V end was cut by 1 base, the J end by 1 base, with 10 bases between. CDR3 DNA: TGTGCCAGCAGCTTAGTGGTGCACCAGAACACCGGGGAGCTGTTTTTT. This codes for CASSLVVHQNTGELFF.

The chain links TRBV7-3 to TRBJ2-2; D is undetermined. V lost 3 bases to trimming and J lost 6 bases, with 5 bases between them. Germline V lookup: CDR1 SGHTA, CDR2 FQGTGA. The CDR3 extends over 12 amino acids. This CDR3 reads CASSFPPGELFF. DNA for the CDR3: TGTGCCAGCAGCTTCCCTCCCGGGGAGCTGTTTTTT.

The rearrangement joins TRBV20-1 to TRBJ1-2, with 9 bases aligning to TRBD1. Germline trimming cut 4 bases from V and 2 bases from J; bases unmatched to any gene: 5. This CDR3 is 14 amino acids long. From germline, CDR1 is DFQATT and CDR2 SNEGSKA (reference sequence). The CDR3 region is CSATDRGENYGYTF. Written as DNA, the CDR3 is TGCAGTGCTACTGACAGGGGGGAAAACTATGGCTACACCTTC.

Many counts were recorded for this clonotype. The chain is built from TRBV11-2 and TRBJ2-4, with D unresolved. This CDR3 contains 14 residues. Trimming left V 1 base short and J 6 bases short, with 10 bases between. Per germline, CDR1 SGHAT and CDR2 FQNNGV. CDR3 residues: CASSLAPGVNIQYF. DNA of the CDR3: TGTGCCAGCAGCTTAGCTCCGGGTGTAAACATTCAGTACTTC.